The 8 T cell receptor beta chains below were found in one sample sequenced in a study of shared T cell receptors in the human thymus. The data were produced by immunoSEQ multiplex PCR, yet TCRdb's version contains in-frame clones alone and is incomplete. The sample lists about 400,000 clones, approximately 95% occurring once. The sample was thymocytes. The source is a human donor.

The V and J genes are TRBV14 and TRBJ2-7, with D maybe TRBD1 (6 bases). The V and J ends lost 3 bases and 3 bases respectively, with 21 bases between them. The CDR3 is 17 residues long. Germline V lookup: CDR1 SGHDN, CDR2 FVKESK. The CDR3 protein is CASSQRGQGQDFYEQYF. In DNA form, the CDR3 reads TGTGCCAGCAGCCAGAGGGGTCAGGGGCAAGACTTCTACGAGCAGTACTTC.

The chain links TRBV29-1 to TRBJ2-3; 8 bases map to TRBD1. Germline CDR1 is SQVTM and CDR2 is ANQGSEA. The V gene end was trimmed by 4 bases and the J gene end by 3 bases; junction bases not matched to a gene: 6. The CDR3 is made up of 14 amino acids. The CDR3 DNA sequence: TGCAGCGTTGGAACAGGGGGGAGGACAGATACGCAGTATTTT. It translates to CSVGTGGRTDTQYF.

The chain uses TRBV7-9 and TRBJ2-1; D gene ambiguous. Germline V lookup: CDR1 SEHNR, CDR2 FQNEAQ (reference sequence). With 5 bases removed from V and 4 bases from J, the gap between germline ends came to 24 bases. The CDR3 covers 18 residues. The CDR3 spells CASSNFNLLSTAYNEQFF. The CDR3, as DNA: TGTGCCAGCAGCAACTTTAACTTATTGAGTACAGCTTACAATGAGCAGTTCTTC.

V is TRBV21-1 and J is TRBJ2-1. TRBV21-1 has pseudogene status. The CDR3 is 12 amino acids. CDR3 in amino acids: CASRGVDNEQFF. DNA of the CDR3: TGTGCCAGCAGAGGTGTGGACAATGAGCAGTTCTTC.

The chain joins TRBV5-1 to TRBJ2-7; 7 bases align to TRBD1. With V trimmed by 5 bases and J by 5 bases, 7 bases remained unmatched. The CDR3 is made up of 13 amino acids. In germline, CDR1 is SGHRS, CDR2 YFSETQ. CDR3 residues: CASRGQGVDEQYF. DNA for the CDR3: TGCGCCAGCAGGGGCCAGGGGGTCGACGAGCAGTACTTC.

The genes are TRBV7-3 and TRBJ2-3; the match to TRBD2 covers 15 bases. Trimming removed 2 bases from V and 4 bases from J; junction bases left unmatched: 13. This CDR3 has 20 amino acids. CDR1 SGHTA and CDR2 FQGTGA come from the germline V gene. Here the CDR3 DNA reads TGTGCCAGCAGCTTACTCTCCTCCGGGACTAGCGGGAGGTGGTCAGATACGCAGTATTTT. The encoded protein is CASSLLSSGTSGRWSDTQYF.

The chain joins TRBV19 to TRBJ2-7, with 15 nucleotides matching TRBD2. The CDR3 is 17 residues long. With 3 bases clipped from V and 4 bases from J, the junction kept 7 bases outside the gene matches. The V gene's germline CDR1 is LNHDA and CDR2 SQIVND (reference sequence). CDR3 nucleotides: TGTGCCAGTAGTATCTCCGGGACTAGCGGGAGGAAATACGAGCAGTACTTC. It yields the protein CASSISGTSGRKYEQYF.

This chain joins TRBV29-1 and TRBJ2-2, with D perhaps matching TRBD2 (5 bases). The CDR3 is 11 residues long. Germline V CDR1 and CDR2: SQVTM, ANQGSEA. Trimming stripped 5 bases from V and 4 bases from J, with 5 bases between. The CDR3 nucleotides are TGCAGCGTTACTAGCACCGGGGAGCTGTTTTTT. It is translated as CSVTSTGELFF.